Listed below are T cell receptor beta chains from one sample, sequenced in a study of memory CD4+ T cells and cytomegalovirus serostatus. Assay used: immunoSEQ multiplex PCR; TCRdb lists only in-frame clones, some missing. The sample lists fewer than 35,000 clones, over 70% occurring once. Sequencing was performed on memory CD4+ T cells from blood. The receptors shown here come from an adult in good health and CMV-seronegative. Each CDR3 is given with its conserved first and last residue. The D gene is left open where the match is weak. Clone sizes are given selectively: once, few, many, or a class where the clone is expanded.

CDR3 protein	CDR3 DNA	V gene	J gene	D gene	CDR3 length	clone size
CASSYDRGQGEAFF	TGTGCCAGCAGCTACGACAGGGGGCAGGGTGAAGCTTTCTTT	TRBV5-4	TRBJ1-1	TRBD1	14	few
CASSIRQSGYGYTF	TGTGCCAGTAGTATACGACAGAGTGGCTATGGCTACACCTTC	TRBV19	TRBJ1-2	-	14	-
CASSRGPVYGYTF	TGTGCCAGCAGCCGGGGCCCGGTCTATGGCTACACCTTC	TRBV11-3	TRBJ1-2	-	13	once
CASSRQGNEQFF	TGTGCCAGCAGCCGACAGGGAAATGAGCAGTTCTTC	TRBV5-4	TRBJ2-1	TRBD1	12	-
CASRKPDRDTEAFF	TGTGCCAGCAGGAAACCGGACAGGGACACTGAAGCTTTCTTT	TRBV28	TRBJ1-1	TRBD1	14	few
CASSRNRGDYEQYF	TGTGCCAGTAGTAGAAACAGGGGGGACTACGAGCAGTACTTC	TRBV19	TRBJ2-7	TRBD1	14	-
CASSRQVLGGEKLFF	TGTGCCAGTAGTAGACAGGTCCTCGGCGGCGAAAAACTGTTTTTT	TRBV19	TRBJ1-4	-	15	-
CASRQTGENIQYF	TGTGCCAGCAGACAGACAGGGGAAAACATTCAGTACTTC	TRBV7-6	TRBJ2-4	TRBD1	13	-
CASSPAPQNIQYF	TGTGCCAGCTCACCAGCGCCTCAAAACATTCAGTACTTC	TRBV18	TRBJ2-4	-	13	-
CASSLTGYQETQYF	TGTGCCAGCAGCTTAACGGGGTACCAAGAGACCCAGTACTTC	TRBV11-1	TRBJ2-5	-	14	-
CASSPGIIAGGPAGELFF	TGTGCCAGCAGCCCAGGGATAATAGCGGGGGGGCCGGCCGGGGAGCTGTTTTTT	TRBV5-4	TRBJ2-2	TRBD2	18	-
CASSLVTRGGQAFF	TGTGCCAGCAGCTTAGTGACGAGGGGAGGTCAAGCTTTCTTT	TRBV7-2	TRBJ1-1	-	14	-
CASTPGAANEKLFF	TGTGCCAGCACCCCAGGGGCGGCTAATGAAAAACTGTTTTTT	TRBV2	TRBJ1-4	-	14	-
CASSSRRDRVTGELFF	TGTGCCAGCAGCTCTCGCCGGGACAGGGTCACCGGGGAGCTGTTTTTT	TRBV7-2	TRBJ2-2	TRBD1	16	few
CASSYPSEGPEAFF	TGTGCCAGCAGTTACCCTTCTGAGGGGCCTGAAGCTTTCTTT	TRBV6-6	TRBJ1-1	-	14	few
CSVESGVYTF	TGCAGCGTTGAATCGGGGGTATACACCTTC	TRBV29-1	TRBJ1-2	-	10	-
CASTRGQGASGYTF	TGTGCCAGCACTAGAGGACAGGGGGCTTCTGGCTACACCTTC	TRBV6-5	TRBJ1-2	TRBD1	14	-
CASSLDLGGTDSPLHF	TGTGCCAGCAGCTTGGATCTGGGTGGGACAGATTCACCCCTCCACTTT	TRBV5-4	TRBJ1-6	TRBD1	16	few
CASSLDVGGSPLHF	TGCGCCAGCAGCTTGGACGTGGGAGGTTCACCCCTCCACTTT	TRBV5-1	TRBJ1-6	-	14	-
CATSRTGRTPNYGYTF	TGTGCCACCTCACGCACAGGCAGGACGCCAAACTATGGCTACACCTTC	TRBV19	TRBJ1-2	-	16	few
CAWRAASPRAYNSPLHF	TGTGCCTGGAGGGCCGCGTCACCGCGAGCGTATAATTCACCCCTCCACTTT	TRBV30	TRBJ1-6	-	17	-
CASVDRANTEAFF	TGTGCCAGCGTGGACAGGGCGAACACTGAAGCTTTCTTT	TRBV6-1	TRBJ1-1	TRBD1	13	-
CASRAGTEINYGYTF	TGTGCCAGCAGAGCCGGGACAGAGATTAACTATGGCTACACCTTC	TRBV6-5	TRBJ1-2	TRBD1	15	-
CASSISGGGETQYF	TGTGCCAGCAGCATAAGCGGGGGAGGAGAGACCCAGTACTTC	TRBV7-6	TRBJ2-5	TRBD2	14	-
CASSLGGGGAVYEQYF	TGTGCCAGCAGCTTAGGAGGCGGGGGCGCGGTCTACGAGCAGTACTTC	TRBV11-1	TRBJ2-7	-	16	-
CASSTGRGYEQYF	TGTGCCAGCAGCACTGGACGGGGCTACGAGCAGTACTTC	TRBV5-4	TRBJ2-7	-	13	-
CASSLWTGGRRNTEAFF	TGTGCCAGCAGCCTCTGGACAGGGGGCAGGAGGAACACTGAAGCTTTCTTT	TRBV7-2	TRBJ1-1	TRBD1	17	few
CASSRSVMNTEAFF	TGCGCCAGCAGCCGCTCTGTAATGAACACTGAAGCTTTCTTT	TRBV4-3	TRBJ1-1	-	14	-
CASSLESGGAGGTQYF	TGTGCCAGCAGCTTAGAGAGCGGGGGGGCCGGGGGTACGCAGTATTTT	TRBV7-2	TRBJ2-3	TRBD2	16	-
CASGVGQVYEQYF	TGTGCCAGCGGGGTCGGGCAGGTCTACGAGCAGTACTTC	TRBV2	TRBJ2-7	-	13	-
CAISEFERETQYF	TGTGCCATCAGTGAGTTCGAACGGGAGACCCAGTACTTC	TRBV10-3	TRBJ2-5	-	13	-
CASSFQETQYF	TGCGCCAGCAGTTTCCAAGAGACCCAGTACTTC	TRBV10-2	TRBJ2-5	-	11	-
CASSPIPGSTEAFF	TGTGCCAGCAGTCCTATCCCAGGGAGCACTGAAGCTTTCTTT	TRBV7-3	TRBJ1-1	-	14	-
CASKRRSGEQYF	TGTGCCAGCAAGAGGCGTTCGGGCGAGCAGTACTTC	TRBV6-1	TRBJ2-7	-	12	-
CASSTSRGGLNTDTQYF	TGTGCCAGCAGCACGTCCCGAGGAGGGCTAAACACAGATACGCAGTATTTT	TRBV5-6	TRBJ2-3	-	17	once
CASSAGQGGHGYTF	TGTGCCAGCAGCGCGGGACAGGGGGGTCATGGCTACACCTTC	TRBV9	TRBJ1-2	TRBD1	14	-
CASSSGPPPETQYF	TGTGCCAGCAGCTCGGGCCCGCCCCCAGAGACCCAGTACTTC	TRBV7-3	TRBJ2-5	-	14	-
CASSTEPTGLAGHTDTQYF	TGTGCCAGTAGTACAGAGCCGACAGGCCTAGCGGGGCACACAGATACGCAGTATTTT	TRBV19	TRBJ2-3	TRBD2	19	-
CASSYRDRAYEQYF	TGTGCCAGCAGTTACAGGGACAGAGCTTACGAGCAGTACTTC	TRBV6-5	TRBJ2-7	TRBD1	14	-
CASSGPREGATQPQHF	TGTGCCAGCAGTGGGCCTCGGGAGGGGGCCACTCAGCCCCAGCATTTT	TRBV6-1	TRBJ1-5	TRBD1	16	-
CASIGSFGNTIYF	TGTGCCAGCATCGGCAGTTTTGGAAACACCATATATTTT	TRBV18	TRBJ1-3	-	13	-
CASSQDAGQGYGYTF	TGCGCCAGCAGCCAAGATGCTGGACAGGGCTATGGCTACACCTTC	TRBV4-3	TRBJ1-2	TRBD1	15	-
CASSLPLQPGTQYF	TGTGCCAGCAGCTTACCCCTACAACCTGGTACGCAGTATTTT	TRBV5-4	TRBJ2-3	-	14	-
CASSDSTAGGSVEQFF	TGTGCCAGCAGTGACTCGACAGCGGGGGGGTCGGTTGAGCAGTTCTTC	TRBV6-4	TRBJ2-1	TRBD2	16	few
CASSLQQNTEAFF	TGTGCCAGCTCATTACAGCAGAACACTGAAGCTTTCTTT	TRBV18	TRBJ1-1	-	13	-
CSVDDRAPF	TGCAGCGTTGATGACAGGGCGCCCTTC	TRBV29-1	TRBJ2-7	TRBD1	9	-